This T cell receptor beta chain was sequenced for a study of vaccination and CD4 T cells after COVID-19. About the research overall: A median of approximately 100 days (range 35 to 161) separated diagnosis from post-COVID sampling.

A note on this clonotype: No antigen is known for it.

Sequencing of DNA taken from cultured CD4+ T cells relied on the Oncomine TCR Beta short-read assay. CD4+ T cells were cultured, and genomic DNA was extracted from them. MiXCR, run by TCRdb on the PCR reads, gives a single entry per CDR3 protein. The data show fewer than 20,000 distinct CDR3 sequences, around half seen once. This sample's treatment: approximately 11-day PBMC culture with coronavirus spike peptide pools or control peptides (ViraFEST assay). ViraFEST used peptide pools to expand antigen-specific T cells and subsequently sequenced their TCRs. Germline assignment: CDR1 GTSNPN and CDR2 SVGIG (reference sequence). This CDR3 contains 14 residues. The V and J ends lost 2 bases and 4 bases, in that order; junction bases with no gene match: 4.

The TCR comes from a human donor who had recovered from COVID-19. The sample here was CD4+ T cells from blood, cultured in vitro, taken before SARS-CoV-2 vaccination. The chain has TRBV30 and TRBJ1-1; 10 bases are a match to TRBD1. The CDR3 protein is CAWSKTGGATEAFF. In DNA form, the CDR3 reads TGTGCCTGGAGTAAGACAGGGGGCGCCACTGAAGCTTTCTTT.